Listed below are T cell receptor beta chains from one sample, sequenced in a study of T cell responses to AZD1222 COVID-19 vaccine. Assay: immunoSEQ multiplex PCR; the TCRdb copy retains only in-frame clones and omits some. The sample holds 120,000 to 150,000 clones, roughly four fifths seen once. The specimen was peripheral blood, collected on day 0 of MenACWY control vaccination. These receptors all come from an adult in good health. The CDR3 runs from the conserved cysteine through the conserved F or W. The D gene is left open where the match is weak. The listing skips clone size in some rows; elsewhere it reads once, few, many or a size class.

CDR3 length	D gene	V gene	clone size	J gene	CDR3 protein	CDR3 DNA
16	NA	TRBV5-1	NA	TRBJ1-6	CASSLNSGQLNSPLHF	TGCGCCAGCAGCTTGAATTCTGGGCAACTTAATTCACCCCTCCACTTT
13	NA	TRBV11-2	NA	TRBJ2-1	CASSHRVRNEQFF	TGTGCCAGCAGCCACAGGGTTAGGAATGAGCAGTTCTTC
18	TRBD1	TRBV2	NA	TRBJ1-3	CASSGRTGRPSPGNTIYF	TGTGCCAGCAGTGGTCGGACAGGGCGGCCCTCCCCCGGAAACACCATATATTTT
16	TRBD1	TRBV5-1	NA	TRBJ2-2	CASSSGQGLNTGELFF	TGCGCCAGCAGCAGCGGACAGGGGCTAAACACCGGGGAGCTGTTTTTT
16	NA	TRBV5-5	few	TRBJ2-2	CASSLNARMNTGELFF	TGTGCCAGCAGCTTGAACGCCCGAATGAACACCGGGGAGCTGTTTTTT
15	NA	TRBV5-6	NA	TRBJ1-6	CASSLDPGRDSPLHF	TGTGCCAGCAGCTTGGACCCAGGGAGGGATTCACCCCTCCACTTT
14	NA	TRBV6-5	NA	TRBJ1-5	CASSPHQRGEPQHF	TGTGCCAGCAGCCCCCATCAACGGGGAGAACCCCAGCATTTT
14	NA	TRBV2	NA	TRBJ1-6	CASSEGIAYSPLHF	TGTGCCAGCAGTGAAGGGATAGCCTATTCACCCCTCCACTTT
16	TRBD1	TRBV7-2	NA	TRBJ2-3	CASSFTGGFGPDTQYF	TGTGCCAGCAGCTTCACAGGGGGCTTTGGTCCAGATACGCAGTATTTT
10	NA	TRBV6-5	NA	TRBJ2-1	CAAGTIEQFF	TGTGCCGCCGGGACAATTGAGCAGTTCTTC
15	NA	TRBV16	NA	TRBJ1-2	CASSQSVPGDYGYTF	TGTGCCAGCAGCCAATCGGTTCCGGGGGACTATGGCTACACCTTC
12	NA	TRBV3-1/TRBV3-2	NA	TRBJ1-2	CASSQAEYGYTF	TGTGCCAGCAGCCAAGCAGAGTATGGCTACACCTTC
15	NA	TRBV21-1	NA	TRBJ1-5	CASSKHRVGNQPQHF	TGTGCCAGCAGCAAACACAGGGTAGGCAATCAGCCCCAGCATTTT
14	NA	TRBV7-9	NA	TRBJ2-3	CASSFRGSTDTQYF	TGTGCCAGCAGCTTTCGGGGGAGCACAGATACGCAGTATTTT
13	NA	TRBV7-2	NA	TRBJ1-6	CASSLAEISPLHF	TGTGCCAGCAGCTTGGCAGAGATTTCACCCCTCCACTTT
18	TRBD1	TRBV11-3	NA	TRBJ2-2	CASSLGRTGGVRTGELFF	TGTGCCAGCAGCTTAGGGCGGACAGGGGGCGTGAGAACCGGGGAGCTGTTTTTT
12	NA	TRBV6-5	NA	TRBJ2-1	CASTDTSEKQFF	TGTGCCAGCACGGACACATCCGAAAAACAGTTCTTC
13	TRBD1	TRBV5-1	NA	TRBJ1-1	CASSHDRGTEAFF	TGCGCCAGCAGCCACGACAGGGGCACTGAAGCTTTCTTT
14	NA	TRBV7-9	NA	TRBJ1-2	CASSKSPRGLGYTF	TGTGCCAGCAGCAAGAGTCCGAGGGGCCTTGGCTACACCTTC
15	NA	TRBV27	NA	TRBJ1-2	CASSLARGLASGYTF	TGTGCCAGCAGTTTGGCTCGAGGGTTGGCTAGCGGCTACACCTTC
16	NA	TRBV19	NA	TRBJ1-6	CASSIVSGHLNSPLHF	TGTGCCAGTAGTATAGTAAGTGGACACCTAAATTCACCCCTCCACTTT
12	TRBD1	TRBV12-3/TRBV12-4	NA	TRBJ2-7	CASGRQGYEQYF	TGTGCCAGCGGACGACAGGGCTACGAGCAGTACTTC
15	NA	TRBV4-1	NA	TRBJ1-2	CASSQVGRDYYGYTF	TGCGCCAGCAGCCAAGTCGGCAGGGACTACTATGGCTACACCTTC
12	NA	TRBV19	NA	TRBJ1-5	CASSIVNQPQHF	TGTGCCAGTAGTATCGTTAATCAGCCCCAGCATTTT
15	NA	TRBV9	NA	TRBJ1-4	CASSSRTGLNEKLFF	TGTGCCAGCAGCTCCAGAACAGGGTTGAATGAAAAACTGTTTTTT
13	NA	TRBV27	NA	TRBJ2-7	CASSFSVGYEQYF	TGTGCCAGCAGTTTCTCGGTAGGCTACGAGCAGTACTTC
13	NA	TRBV12-3/TRBV12-4	NA	TRBJ1-5	CASSFRGNQPQHF	TGTGCCAGCAGTTTTCGGGGGAATCAGCCCCAGCATTTT
13	TRBD2	TRBV2	NA	TRBJ2-1	CAAKRGRENEQFF	TGTGCCGCCAAGCGGGGGCGTGAAAATGAGCAGTTCTTC
15	NA	TRBV15	NA	TRBJ1-5	CATSNQGYSNQPQHF	TGTGCCACCAGCAACCAGGGGTATAGCAATCAGCCCCAGCATTTT
14	TRBD2	TRBV24-1	NA	TRBJ2-1	CATSAAGRFNEQFF	TGTGCCACCAGTGCAGCGGGGAGATTCAATGAGCAGTTCTTC
13	NA	TRBV10-3	NA	TRBJ1-5	CAISKSVEQPQHF	TGTGCCATCAGTAAGAGTGTAGAACAGCCCCAGCATTTT
16	NA	TRBV4-2	NA	TRBJ2-2	CASSPAERANTGELFF	TGTGCCAGCAGCCCAGCAGAGCGGGCAAACACCGGGGAGCTGTTTTTT
12	NA	TRBV2	NA	TRBJ1-1	CASSEAERGAFF	TGTGCCAGCAGTGAAGCAGAACGGGGTGCTTTCTTT
12	NA	TRBV19	NA	TRBJ1-5	CASSMGNQPQHF	TGTGCCAGTAGTATGGGGAATCAGCCCCAGCATTTT
16	TRBD2	TRBV3-1/TRBV3-2	NA	TRBJ2-1	CASSPWTSGGHNEQFF	TGTGCCAGCAGCCCCTGGACTAGCGGGGGGCACAATGAGCAGTTCTTC
15	NA	TRBV6-2/TRBV6-3	NA	TRBJ2-7	CASSSLGSNDYEQYF	TGTGCCAGCAGTTCCCTAGGATCGAACGACTACGAGCAGTACTTC
14	NA	TRBV6-5	NA	TRBJ1-1	CASSYFRMNTEAFF	TGTGCCAGCAGTTACTTCAGGATGAACACTGAAGCTTTCTTT
13	TRBD2	TRBV30	NA	TRBJ2-1	CAWSGLAGGRQFF	TGTGCTTGGTCGGGACTAGCGGGGGGAAGGCAGTTCTTC
15	TRBD1	TRBV20-1	NA	TRBJ1-5	CSASRGQGYRQPQHF	TGCAGTGCTAGTCGTGGACAGGGGTACCGACAGCCCCAGCATTTT
15	TRBD1	TRBV28	NA	TRBJ1-2	CATTYRDRHNYGYTF	TGTGCCACCACATACCGGGACAGGCATAACTATGGCTACACCTTC
16	NA	TRBV7-9	few	TRBJ1-4	CASSYPFGEPNEKLFF	TGTGCCAGCAGCTATCCCTTTGGGGAGCCTAATGAAAAACTGTTTTTT
12	NA	TRBV7-9	once	TRBJ2-5	CASSLAQETQYF	TGTGCCAGCAGCTTAGCGCAAGAGACCCAGTACTTC
17	NA	TRBV2	NA	TRBJ2-2	CASRDPSRGGSARELFF	TGTGCCAGCAGAGATCCTTCTAGAGGTGGATCGGCGAGGGAGCTGTTTTTT
14	NA	TRBV18	NA	TRBJ1-5	CASSPYDSNQPQHF	TGTGCCAGCTCACCTTATGATAGCAATCAGCCCCAGCATTTT
16	TRBD1	TRBV18	NA	TRBJ2-2	CASSPDPGGNTGELFF	TGTGCCAGCTCACCGGATCCAGGGGGCAACACCGGGGAGCTGTTTTTT
16	NA	TRBV18	NA	TRBJ2-5	CASSPPQDPNQETQYF	TGTGCCAGCTCACCACCGCAGGACCCAAATCAAGAGACCCAGTACTTC
15	TRBD1	TRBV28	NA	TRBJ1-4	CASRGGDRGGEKLFF	TGTGCCAGCAGGGGCGGGGACAGGGGAGGTGAAAAACTGTTTTTT
15	TRBD1	TRBV6-5	NA	TRBJ1-2	CASSTNRDRVLGYTF	TGTGCCAGCAGTACTAACCGGGACAGGGTTTTAGGCTACACCTTC
17	TRBD2	TRBV29-1	once	TRBJ2-1	CSGRKVAGGSSYNEQFF	TGCAGCGGGAGGAAGGTAGCGGGGGGTAGCTCCTACAATGAGCAGTTCTTC
14	NA	TRBV5-1	NA	TRBJ2-3	CASRQRPSTDTQYF	TGCGCCAGCCGACAACGACCGAGCACAGATACGCAGTATTTT
15	NA	TRBV6-1	many	TRBJ1-1	CASSESPLGGTEAFF	TGTGCCAGCAGTGAATCACCATTGGGGGGGACTGAAGCTTTCTTT
13	NA	TRBV3-1/TRBV3-2	NA	TRBJ2-2	CASSQVRLGELFF	TGTGCCAGCAGCCAAGTGCGTCTCGGGGAGCTGTTTTTT